These T cell receptor beta chains were read from a single sample in a study of human T cells and chemical hapten exposure. TCRdb redid the calling of the RACE reads with MiXCR, one entry per CDR3 protein. This table holds about 160,000 distinct CDR3 sequences, roughly 26% found once. The starting material was whole blood, obtained in connection with sensitization to the hapten diphenylcyclopropenone (DPC). These receptor sequences come from a woman younger than 35 with alopecia areata. Some clones in this sample may be carry-over from other donors' samples. Both conserved end residues are part of each CDR3. The D gene is left open where the match is weak. A clone size is listed for some rows: how often the clone was seen (once, few, many), or a class if it is expanded.

D	V	J	size	DNA	CDR3
-	TRBV3-1	TRBJ2-7	few	TGTGCCAGCAGCCAAGCGTGGAGAAGCGCCAACTACGAGCAGTACTTC	CASSQAWRSANYEQYF
-	TRBV25-1	TRBJ1-1	few	TGTGCCAGCAGTCCAACACAGGGTATGAACACTGAAGCTTTCTTT	CASSPTQGMNTEAFF
-	TRBV9	TRBJ1-1	-	TGTGCCAGCAGCGTACTCTTGAACACTGAAGCTTTCTTT	CASSVLLNTEAFF
-	TRBV6-2/TRBV6-3	TRBJ1-5	-	TGTGCCAGCAGTTACTCGACCCATCAGCCCCAGCATTTT	CASSYSTHQPQHF
-	TRBV6-1	TRBJ2-7	-	TGTGCCAGCAGTGCCCGATCCTACGAGCAGTACTTC	CASSARSYEQYF
-	TRBV29-1	TRBJ2-7	few	TGCAGCGTGGGGGAAGTCACCGAGCAGTACTTC	CSVGEVTEQYF
TRBD2	TRBV6-1	TRBJ2-3	few	TGTGCCAGCAGTCCCACTAGCGGGGGTAGCACAGATACGCAGTATTTT	CASSPTSGGSTDTQYF
TRBD2	TRBV9	TRBJ2-7	-	TGTGCCAGCAGCTACCGTGCGGGAGGGTATGAGCAGTACTTC	CASSYRAGGYEQYF
TRBD2	TRBV20-1	TRBJ2-1	-	TGCAGTGCCACCGGGATGACTAGCATCAACAATGAGCAGTTCTTC	CSATGMTSINNEQFF
-	TRBV6-2/TRBV6-3	TRBJ1-5	-	TGTGCCAGCAGTTACTCGAGGCGGGGGGCCAATCAGCCCCAGCATTTT	CASSYSRRGANQPQHF
-	TRBV14	TRBJ2-1	few	TGTGCCAGCAGCAGTTCTAGGACCACCTACAATGAGCAGTTCTTC	CASSSSRTTYNEQFF
-	TRBV29-1	TRBJ1-2	-	TGCAGCGTACCGGGCAGTCAAGAACATGGCTACACCTTC	CSVPGSQEHGYTF